Sequencing of this T cell receptor (beta chain) was carried out in a study of early T cells in non-severe SARS-CoV-2 infection (dated by TCRdb to the early 2020s). For the study in its entirety: TCR sequencing used bulk RNA from unsorted whole blood, so alpha and beta chains could not be paired. What the research found in general, with its limitations: VDJdb matching was skewed toward anti-spike CD8 responses and likely underestimated virus-specific expansions, missing private and CD4 specificities.

The library was obtained by 5' RACE. TCRdb names NextSeq 500 as the instrument used. Unique molecular identifiers were attached to individual cDNA molecules in the TCR library protocol so that sequencing error and PCR bias could be corrected. Both TCR alpha and beta chains were sequenced, and tight co-correlation was observed between alpha and beta sequence abundances in each sample. For the original study's pipeline: V gene, J gene and CDR3 annotation of TCR sequences was performed with Decombinator V4. Expanded TCRs were defined as changing significantly between any two time points under a Poisson model with p below 0.0001. TCR abundances were normalised to the total number of TCRs sequenced per sample and expressed as counts per million. TRAV1-2 paired with TRAJ12, TRAJ20 or TRAJ33 defined MAIT TCRs, while TRAV10 paired with TRAJ18 defined iNKT TCRs. VDJdb, accessed on 1 November 2021, was searched for TCRs annotated for CMV, EBV and SARS-CoV-2, and TCRs annotated for more than one antigen were excluded. TCRdb applied fastp at Q25 and MiXCR to the public reads, then kept only in-frame beta chains. Rows are unified per CDR3 protein, each entry keeping the most common DNA and genes. The V and J calls were determined by TCRdb, not by the authors. Counted in this sample were 45,000 to 55,000 distinct CDR3 sequences; about 12% of them appeared once. About 10% of the sample lies in the top ten.

CDR1 and CDR2 (MDHEN, SYDVKM) derive from the germline V gene. V sheds 1 base and J sheds 3 bases, leaving 7 bases between their ends. Its CDR3 holds 13 amino acids, cysteine through phenylalanine. Left in the record is the CDR3 DNA by itself, 39 bases read in frame from the first base. For this clonotype: There is no known antigen for this receptor. There are no base qualities to consult, and no much larger clone falls within one base.

The study was a case-control design nested within a healthcare worker cohort in London, UK, with weekly nasopharyngeal swab PCR tests and blood sampling. Healthcare workers were recruited between 23 and 31 March 2020, during the week of the UK lockdown, and were followed weekly for up to about 16 weeks. The origin of this receptor is an adult who was a healthcare worker with PCR-confirmed SARS-CoV-2 infection or an uninfected control (not recorded which). Source material: whole blood. The V and J segments used are TRBV28 and TRBJ2-7, with the D gene too uncertain to name. This receptor carries the CDR3 CASSLYNDYEQYF. The DNA sequence follows: TGTGCCAGCAGTTTATACAACGACTACGAGCAGTACTTC. The CDR3, completed at both ends by the reference TRBV28 and TRBJ2-7 genes, gives the full variable domain DVKVTQSSRYLVKRTGEKVFLECVQDMDHENMFWYRQDPGLGLRLIYFSYDVKMKEKGDIPEGYSVSREKKERFSLILESASTNQTSMYLCASSLYNDYEQYFGPGTRLTVT.